The 28 T cell receptor beta chains reported below all come from one sample, sequenced in a study of T cell responses to AZD1222 COVID-19 vaccine. Assay used: immunoSEQ multiplex PCR; TCRdb lists only in-frame clones, some missing. In the table there are more than 90,000 clones, about 80% of which are singletons. This specimen was peripheral blood, taken on day 0 of AZD1222 vaccination. These receptors originate from an adult in good health.

The J gene is TRBJ1-1, the V gene TRBV6-2 or TRBV6-3; TRBD1 agrees at 9 bases. This CDR3 has 20 residues. Germline trimming cut 4 bases from V and 2 bases from J; bases unmatched to any gene: 20. The germline CDR1 and CDR2 sequences are MNHEY and SVGEGT. CDR3 residues: CASSFFPGTGKFTRNTEAFF. In DNA form, the CDR3 reads TGTGCCAGCAGTTTTTTCCCCGGGACAGGGAAATTTACCCGCAACACTGAAGCTTTCTTT.

This clone was counted a single time. The chain is built from TRBV12-5 and TRBJ2-2; D tentatively fits TRBD1 or TRBD2 (5 bases each). The V end lost 3 bases, the J end lost 5 bases, and 22 bases lay between the germline ends. Germline loops: CDR1 LGHNT, CDR2 FRNRAP. This CDR3 is built from 18 residues. CDR3 in DNA: TGTGCTAGTGGTTTCGTACCGGGACGCCTTGATGGAACCGGGGAGCTGTTTTTT. Its protein product is CASGFVPGRLDGTGELFF.

A few counts support this clone. The rearrangement links TRBV19 to TRBJ1-1, with D maybe TRBD1 (5 bases). The CDR3 is made up of 16 amino acids. V lost 1 base, J lost 0 bases, and 12 bases lay in between. The germline gives CDR1 LNHDA, CDR2 SQIVND (reference sequence). CDR3 amino acids: CASSIASGRVNTEAFF. In nucleotides, the CDR3 is TGTGCCAGTAGTATAGCGTCAGGGCGGGTGAACACTGAAGCTTTCTTT.

This chain joins TRBV9 and TRBJ2-7; tentatively, D is TRBD1 (5 bases). CDR3 length equals 14 residues. Per the germline V gene, CDR1 is SGDLS and CDR2 is YYNGEE. Trimming stripped 0 bases from V and 5 bases from J, with 12 bases between. The CDR3 DNA reads TGTGCCAGCAGCGTAGTCCCCCAAGGGGACGAGCAGTACTTC. Translated, it gives CASSVVPQGDEQYF.

This clone showed up just once. The rearrangement uses TRBV6-2 or TRBV6-3 and TRBJ2-3; D gene ambiguous. Trimming took off 6 bases at V and 5 bases at J, with 9 bases between the two ends. The CDR3 runs to 12 residues. The V gene's germline CDR1 is MNHEY and CDR2 SVGEGT. CDR3 residues: CASSPTEDTQYF. CDR3 in DNA: TGTGCCAGCAGCCCAACAGAAGATACGCAGTATTTT.

This chain joins TRBV6-2 or TRBV6-3 and TRBJ2-7, with 7 bases lining up with TRBD2. Trimming at V came to 2 bases and at J to 2 bases, leaving 3 bases not matched to a gene. The germline V gene has CDR1 MNHEY and CDR2 SVGEGT. CDR3 length equals 14 residues. Here the CDR3 reads CASSYPLAAYEQYF. In DNA form, the CDR3 reads TGTGCCAGCAGTTACCCGCTAGCGGCCTACGAGCAGTACTTC.

This CDR3 is CASSPHTRGNQPQHF. In DNA form, the CDR3 reads TGCGCCAGCAGCCCGCACACCCGTGGCAATCAGCCCCAGCATTTT. The J gene is TRBJ1-5, the V gene TRBV4-3; no definite D call. Germline V gives CDR1 LGHNA, CDR2 YSLEER. V lost 4 bases to trimming and J lost 2 bases, with 12 bases between them. The CDR3 length is 15 residues.

The gene calls are TRBV3-1 (or the pseudogene TRBV3-2) and TRBJ1-1; tentatively, D is TRBD1 (5 bases). Per germline, CDR1 LGHDT and CDR2 YNNKEL (reference sequence). The CDR3 loop spans 11 amino acids. V lost 5 bases and J 14 bases, leaving 15 bases between the germline ends. The CDR3 protein is CASSLGGRDFF. In DNA form, the CDR3 reads TGTGCCAGCAGCTTAGGAGGCCGGGACTTCTTT.

The chain couples TRBV5-1 to TRBJ2-2; possibly TRBD1 for D (8 bases). Per germline, CDR1 SGHRS and CDR2 YFSETQ. The CDR3 spans 15 residues. V shed 6 bases and J shed 4 bases, with 16 bases lying between them. The CDR3 region has the DNA TGCGCCAGCACAGACAGGGGAGGGGGCACCGGGGAGCTGTTTTTT. This sequence encodes CASTDRGGGTGELFF.

The chain employs TRBV21-1 and TRBJ2-7; TRBD2, the table's D call, lacks a check against the DNA. TRBV21-1 is a known pseudogene. The CDR3 totals 15 residues. CDR3 nucleotides: TGTGCCAGCAGCTCCCTTAGCGGGAGTAGTTACGAGCAGTACTTC. Its protein is CASSSLSGSSYEQYF.

The chain links TRBV7-3 to TRBJ2-1; D gene unclear. This CDR3 region has 16 residues. Germline CDR1 is SGHTA and CDR2 is FQGTGA. Trimming took 1 base from V and 0 from J, leaving 10 bases between them. CDR3 nucleotides: TGTGCCAGCAGCTTAAGCCCTATATCCTCCTACAATGAGCAGTTCTTC. The encoded protein is CASSLSPISSYNEQFF.

The chain has TRBV7-8 and TRBJ2-1; D gene unclear. Trimming pared 5 bases from V and 9 bases from J, leaving 11 bases between. CDR3 length equals 12 residues. Germline V gene lookup returns CDR1 SGHVS and CDR2 FQNEAQ. The CDR3 loop reads CASSHYFGEQFF. The DNA for the CDR3 is TGTGCCAGCAGCCACTACTTCGGTGAGCAGTTCTTC.

The chain has TRBV5-6 and TRBJ2-7; D remains ambiguous. Per germline, CDR1 SGHDT and CDR2 YYEEEE. Trimming removed 4 bases from V and 2 bases from J, with 10 bases in between. There are 13 residues in the CDR3. Here the CDR3 DNA reads TGTGCCAGCAGCCGAAAAGACGCCTACGAGCAGTACTTC. Translated, it gives CASSRKDAYEQYF. Full variable domain (remainder filled in from reference TRBV5-6 and TRBJ2-7): DAGVTQSPTHLIKTRGQQVTLRCSPKSGHDTVSWYQQALGQGPQFIFQYYEEEERQRGNFPDRFSGHQFPNYSSELNVNALLLGDSALYLCASSRKDAYEQYFGPGTRLTVT.

CDR3 in DNA: TGTGCCAGCAGCCAAAGGACTAGCAATCAGCCCCAGCATTTT. It specifies CASSQRTSNQPQHF. The V and J genes are TRBV3-1 (or the pseudogene TRBV3-2) and TRBJ1-5; D gene unclear. This CDR3 is built from 14 residues. In germline, CDR1 is LGHDT, CDR2 YNNKEL (reference sequence). V was pared by 2 bases and J by 0 bases, with 5 bases between.

The rearrangement joins TRBV30 to TRBJ2-3; TRBD1 matches 11 bases. CDR3 length equals 13 residues. The V gene's germline CDR1 is GTSNPN and CDR2 SVGIG (reference sequence). The V and J ends lost 5 bases and 5 bases, in that order; junction bases with no gene match: 3. The CDR3 bases are TGTGCCTGGGGACAGGGGGCGTTAGATACGCAGTATTTT. The encoded protein is CAWGQGALDTQYF.

The J gene is TRBJ2-7, the V gene TRBV19; D is perhaps TRBD2 (6 bases). The CDR3 loop spans 14 amino acids. Trimming took off 3 bases at V and 3 bases at J, with 12 bases between the two ends. Germline CDR1 LNHDA, CDR2 SQIVND (reference sequence). Here the CDR3 DNA reads TGTGCCAGTAGTATTAGTGGACTAAACTACGAGCAGTACTTC. This translates into CASSISGLNYEQYF.

V is TRBV27 and J is TRBJ2-7; D is undetermined. Per the germline V gene, CDR1 is MNHEY and CDR2 is SMNVEV (reference sequence). V shed 4 bases and J shed 3 bases, with 13 bases lying between them. The CDR3 has 14 residues. CDR3 protein: CASSSSTGYYEQYF. Written as DNA, the CDR3 is TGTGCCAGCAGTTCCTCCACTGGTTACTACGAGCAGTACTTC.

The chain couples TRBV9 to TRBJ2-5, with unresolved D. Between the trimmed V and J ends, which lost 3 bases and 5 bases, there was a span of 8 bases. From germline, CDR1 is SGDLS and CDR2 YYNGEE. The length of the CDR3 is 12 residues. CDR3 loop: CASSGLRETQYF. DNA of the CDR3: TGTGCCAGCAGCGGACTGAGGGAGACCCAGTACTTC.

This clone was seen a single time. The gene calls are TRBV4-1 and TRBJ2-5; possible D gene TRBD2, 6 bases. This CDR3 contains 17 residues. Per the germline V gene, CDR1 is MGHRA and CDR2 is YSYEKL. V lost 6 bases to trimming and J lost 4 bases, with 24 bases between them. CDR3 region: CASSREQRGGIGETQYF. CDR3 DNA: TGCGCCAGCAGTCGTGAACAGCGCGGAGGGATAGGAGAGACCCAGTACTTC.

The chain combines TRBV9 with TRBJ2-7; D not resolved. With 5 bases removed from V and 2 bases from J, the gap between germline ends came to 8 bases. The V gene's germline CDR1 is SGDLS and CDR2 YYNGEE. The CDR3 contains 12 residues. This CDR3 is CASSPFTYEQYF. The CDR3 coding sequence is TGTGCCAGCAGTCCTTTTACCTACGAGCAGTACTTC.

The rearrangement joins TRBV20-1 to TRBJ2-1; possibly TRBD2 for D (6 bases). The germline CDR1 and CDR2 sequences are DFQATT and SNEGSKA (reference sequence). The ends were cut back, 3 bases at V and 8 bases at J, with 14 bases in the middle. The CDR3 consists of 13 residues. Here the CDR3 reads CSASGTGEDEQFF. The CDR3, as DNA: TGCAGTGCTAGTGGTACGGGGGAGGATGAGCAGTTCTTC.

The chain is built from TRBV24-1 and TRBJ2-2, with no clear D. The CDR3 has 11 amino acids. Per the germline V gene, CDR1 is KGHDR and CDR2 is SFDVKD. Trimming left V 6 bases short and J 6 bases short, with 4 bases between. The CDR3 region has the DNA TGTGCCACCAGTCGTTCCGGGGAGCTGTTTTTT. Translation gives CATSRSGELFF.

V gene TRBV7-2 combines with J gene TRBJ1-6, with TRBD1 matching 10 bases. This CDR3 comprises 16 residues. V lost 7 bases and J lost 2; bases outside the gene matches: 5. CDR1 SGHTA and CDR2 FQGNSA come from the germline V gene. CDR3 sequence reads: CASTAGTGAYNSPLHF. The DNA for the CDR3 is TGTGCCAGCACCGCCGGGACAGGGGCCTATAATTCACCCCTCCACTTT.

V gene TRBV18 combines with J gene TRBJ1-5, with a weak D call TRBD1 (5 bases). The CDR3 spans 16 residues. Trimming shortened V by 2 bases and J by 1 base, and 12 bases separated the two germline ends. Germline CDR1 reads KGHSH; CDR2 reads LQKENI. CDR3 residues: CASSPTGARSNQPQHF. The CDR3 nucleotides read TGTGCCAGCTCACCAACTGGGGCTCGGAGCAATCAGCCCCAGCATTTT.

This sequence joins TRBV19 and TRBJ1-6; 10 nucleotides agree with TRBD1. V lost 4 bases to trimming and J lost 16 bases; unmatched junction nucleotides: 10. The CDR3 extends over 14 amino acids. CDR1 is LNHDA, CDR2 SQIVND, per germline (reference sequence). The CDR3 here is CASSTRDRGHILHF. The CDR3 DNA reads TGTGCCAGTAGTACCCGGGACAGGGGCCATATTCTCCACTTT.

The chain has TRBV27 and TRBJ2-7, with TRBD1 matching over 9 bases. The CDR3 has 15 amino acids. The V gene end was trimmed by 7 bases and the J gene end by 3 bases; junction bases not matched to a gene: 10. CDR1 MNHEY and CDR2 SMNVEV come from the germline V gene (reference sequence). CDR3 loop: CASKFTGTGNYEQYF. The CDR3 DNA is TGTGCCAGCAAATTTACCGGGACAGGGAACTACGAGCAGTACTTC.

The chain is built from TRBV6-5 and TRBJ2-7; TRBD1 matches at 10 bases. Losses at the gene ends were 6 bases for V and 4 bases for J; bases not matched to a gene: 6. The CDR3 spans 14 residues. CDR1 and CDR2 (germline): MNHEY, SVGAGI. The CDR3 DNA reads TGTGCCAGCAGGTCCGGGACAGGGGTTTACGAGCAGTACTTC. It codes for CASRSGTGVYEQYF.

The chain is built from TRBV7-9 and TRBJ1-4; D gene unclear. Trimming took off 3 bases at V and 4 bases at J, with 6 bases between the two ends. Germline assignment: CDR1 SEHNR and CDR2 FQNEAQ (reference sequence). The CDR3 length is 13 residues. CDR3 region: CASSFARNEKLFF. CDR3 nucleotide sequence: TGTGCCAGCAGCTTTGCCCGTAATGAAAAACTGTTTTTT.